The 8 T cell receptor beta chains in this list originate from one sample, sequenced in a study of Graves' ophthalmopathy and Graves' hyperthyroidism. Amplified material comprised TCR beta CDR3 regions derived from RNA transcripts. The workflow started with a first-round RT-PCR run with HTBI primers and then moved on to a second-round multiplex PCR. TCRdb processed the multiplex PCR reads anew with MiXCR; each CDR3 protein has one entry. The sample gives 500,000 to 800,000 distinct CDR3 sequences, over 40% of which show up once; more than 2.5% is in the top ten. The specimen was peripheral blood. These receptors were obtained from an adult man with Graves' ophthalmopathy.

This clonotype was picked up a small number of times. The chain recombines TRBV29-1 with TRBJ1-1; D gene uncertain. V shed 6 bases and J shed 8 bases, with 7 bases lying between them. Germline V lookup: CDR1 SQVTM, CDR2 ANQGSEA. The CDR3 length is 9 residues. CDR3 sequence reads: CSVLPEAFF. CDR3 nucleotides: TGCAGCGTCCTCCCGGAAGCTTTCTTT.

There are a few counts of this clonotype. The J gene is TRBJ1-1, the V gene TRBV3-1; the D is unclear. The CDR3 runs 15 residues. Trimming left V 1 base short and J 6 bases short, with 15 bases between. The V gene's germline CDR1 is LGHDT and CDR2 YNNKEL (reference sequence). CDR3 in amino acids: CASSQGVTPQPEAFF. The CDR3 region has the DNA TGTGCCAGCAGCCAAGGGGTGACACCACAACCTGAAGCTTTCTTT.

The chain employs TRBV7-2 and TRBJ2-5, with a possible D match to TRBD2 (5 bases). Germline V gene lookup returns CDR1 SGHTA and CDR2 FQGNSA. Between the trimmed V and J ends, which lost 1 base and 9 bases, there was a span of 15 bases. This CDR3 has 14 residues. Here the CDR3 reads CASSLGTGLLSQYF. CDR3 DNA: TGTGCCAGCAGCTTAGGGACTGGGTTGTTGTCCCAGTACTTC.

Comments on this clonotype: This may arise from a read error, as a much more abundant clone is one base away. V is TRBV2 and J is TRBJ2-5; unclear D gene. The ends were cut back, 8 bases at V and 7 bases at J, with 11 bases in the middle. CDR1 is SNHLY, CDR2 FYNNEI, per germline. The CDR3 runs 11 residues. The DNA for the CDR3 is TGTGCCAGCGCTCCATACGGGACCCAGTACTTC. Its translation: CASAPYGTQYF.

Here the CDR3 DNA reads TGTGCCAGCAAGGCGGGCAGGGGCACCATTAATGAAAAACTGTTTTTT. Amino acids: CASKAGRGTINEKLFF. The chain couples TRBV2 to TRBJ1-4, with a tentative D call TRBD1 (6 bases). Trimming stripped 7 bases from V and 4 bases from J, with 19 bases between. From germline, CDR1 is SNHLY and CDR2 FYNNEI. The CDR3 length is 16 residues.

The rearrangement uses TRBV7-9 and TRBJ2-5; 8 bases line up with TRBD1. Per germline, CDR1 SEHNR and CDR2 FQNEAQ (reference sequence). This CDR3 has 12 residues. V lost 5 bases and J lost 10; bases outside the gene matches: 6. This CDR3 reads CASSLQTGDQYF. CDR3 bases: TGTGCCAGCAGCCTTCAGACAGGGGACCAGTACTTC.

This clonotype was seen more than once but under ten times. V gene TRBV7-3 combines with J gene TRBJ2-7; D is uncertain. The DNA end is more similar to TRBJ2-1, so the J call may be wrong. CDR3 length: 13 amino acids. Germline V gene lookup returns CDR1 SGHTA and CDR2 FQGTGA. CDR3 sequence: CASSLSSDNEQFF. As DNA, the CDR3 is TGTGCCAGCAGCTTGTCTAGTGACAATGAGCAGTTCTTC.

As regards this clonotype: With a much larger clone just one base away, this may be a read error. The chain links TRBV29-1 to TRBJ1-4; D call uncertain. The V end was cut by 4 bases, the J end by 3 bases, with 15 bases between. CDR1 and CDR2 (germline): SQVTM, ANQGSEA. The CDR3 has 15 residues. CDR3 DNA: TGCAGCGTTGTTATAGTAGGAGTGGCTAATGAAAAACTGTTTTTT. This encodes CSVVIVGVANEKLFF.